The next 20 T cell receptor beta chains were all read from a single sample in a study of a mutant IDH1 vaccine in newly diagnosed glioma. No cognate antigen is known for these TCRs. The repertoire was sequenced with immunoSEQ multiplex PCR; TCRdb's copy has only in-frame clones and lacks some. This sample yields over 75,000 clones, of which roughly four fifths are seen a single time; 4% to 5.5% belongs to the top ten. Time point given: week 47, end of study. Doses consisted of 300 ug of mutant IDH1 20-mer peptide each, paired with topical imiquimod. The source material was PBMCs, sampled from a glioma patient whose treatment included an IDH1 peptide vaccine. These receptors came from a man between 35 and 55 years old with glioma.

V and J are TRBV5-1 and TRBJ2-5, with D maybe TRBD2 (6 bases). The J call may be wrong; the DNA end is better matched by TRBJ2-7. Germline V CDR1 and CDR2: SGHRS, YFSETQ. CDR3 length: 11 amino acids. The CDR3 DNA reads TGCGCCAGCACCGGGGGCTACGAGCAGTACTTC. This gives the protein CASTGGYEQYF.

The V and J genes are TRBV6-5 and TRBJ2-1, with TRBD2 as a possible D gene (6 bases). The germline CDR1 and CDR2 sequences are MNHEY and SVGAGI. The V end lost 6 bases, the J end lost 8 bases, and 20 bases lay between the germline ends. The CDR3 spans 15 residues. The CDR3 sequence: CASSTALPTGDEQFF. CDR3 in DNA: TGTGCCAGCAGCACCGCCCTTCCAACGGGGGATGAGCAGTTCTTC.

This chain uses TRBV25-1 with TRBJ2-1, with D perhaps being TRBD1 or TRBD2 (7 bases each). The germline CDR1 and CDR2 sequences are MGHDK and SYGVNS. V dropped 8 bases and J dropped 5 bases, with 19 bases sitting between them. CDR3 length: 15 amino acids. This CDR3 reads CASQGDGGGNNEQFF. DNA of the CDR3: TGTGCCAGCCAGGGGGATGGGGGAGGGAACAATGAGCAGTTCTTC.

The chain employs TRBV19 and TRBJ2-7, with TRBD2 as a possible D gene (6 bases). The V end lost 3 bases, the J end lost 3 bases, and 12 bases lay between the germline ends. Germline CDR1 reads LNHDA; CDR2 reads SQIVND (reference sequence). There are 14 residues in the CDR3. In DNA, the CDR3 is TGTGCCAGTAGTATCACGGGACTCATCTACGAGCAGTACTTC. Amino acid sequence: CASSITGLIYEQYF.

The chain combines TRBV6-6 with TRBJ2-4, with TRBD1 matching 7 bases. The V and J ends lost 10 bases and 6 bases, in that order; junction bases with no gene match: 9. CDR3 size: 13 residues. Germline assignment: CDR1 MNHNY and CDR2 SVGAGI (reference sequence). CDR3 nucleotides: TGTGCCACCCAAAGGGGACAGTCAAACATTCAGTACTTC. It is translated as CATQRGQSNIQYF.

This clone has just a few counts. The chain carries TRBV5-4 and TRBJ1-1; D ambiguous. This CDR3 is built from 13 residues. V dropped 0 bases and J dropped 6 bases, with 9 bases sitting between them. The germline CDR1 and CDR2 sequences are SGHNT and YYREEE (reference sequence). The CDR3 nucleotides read TGTGCCAGCAGCTTGGAACCGTTCTCTGAAGCTTTCTTT. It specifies CASSLEPFSEAFF.

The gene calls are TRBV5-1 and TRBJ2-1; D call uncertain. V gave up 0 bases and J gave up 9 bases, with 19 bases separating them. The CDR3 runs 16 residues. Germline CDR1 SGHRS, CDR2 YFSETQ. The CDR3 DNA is TGCGCCAGCAGCTTGGGTGGGATGCCGCCGGGTCGTGAGCAGTTCTTC. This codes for CASSLGGMPPGREQFF.

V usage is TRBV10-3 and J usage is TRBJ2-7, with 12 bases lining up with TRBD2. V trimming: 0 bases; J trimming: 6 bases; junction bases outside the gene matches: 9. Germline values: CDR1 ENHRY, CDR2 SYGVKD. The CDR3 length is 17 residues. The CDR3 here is CAISESSSGRALVEQYF. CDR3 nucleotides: TGTGCCATCAGTGAGTCCTCTAGCGGGAGGGCCCTCGTCGAGCAGTACTTC.

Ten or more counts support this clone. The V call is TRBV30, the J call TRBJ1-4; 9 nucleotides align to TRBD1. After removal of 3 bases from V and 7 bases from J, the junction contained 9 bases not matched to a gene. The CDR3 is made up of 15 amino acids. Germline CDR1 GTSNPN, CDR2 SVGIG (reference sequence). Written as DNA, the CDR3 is TGTGCCTGGAGAAGTGGGGGACAGGGATTTGAAAAACTGTTTTTT. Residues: CAWRSGGQGFEKLFF.

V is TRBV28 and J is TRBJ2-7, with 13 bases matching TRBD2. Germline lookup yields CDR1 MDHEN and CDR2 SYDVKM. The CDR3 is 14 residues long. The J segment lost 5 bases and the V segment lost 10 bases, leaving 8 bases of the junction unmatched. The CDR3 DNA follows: TGTGCCATTAAACTAGCGGGAGGGCCCAACGAGCAGTACTTC. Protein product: CAIKLAGGPNEQYF.

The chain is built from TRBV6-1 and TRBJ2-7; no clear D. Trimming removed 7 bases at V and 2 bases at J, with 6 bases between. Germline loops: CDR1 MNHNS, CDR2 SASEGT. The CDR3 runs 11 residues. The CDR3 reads CASTVAYEQYF. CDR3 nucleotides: TGTGCCAGCACGGTAGCCTACGAGCAGTACTTC.

The CDR3 DNA sequence: TGTGCCTGGGGCCCTTCCTATGGCTACACCTTC. Translated: CAWGPSYGYTF. V is TRBV30 and J is TRBJ1-2, with D uncertain. The CDR3 sequence is 11 residues long. Germline V lookup: CDR1 GTSNPN, CDR2 SVGIG (reference sequence). The V end lost 5 bases, the J end lost 4 bases, and 8 bases lay between the germline ends. Full variable domain (outside the CDR3, taken from reference TRBV30 and TRBJ1-2): SQTIHQWPATLVQPVGSPLSLECTVEGTSNPNLYWYRQAAGRGLQLLFYSVGIGQISSEVPQNLSASRPQDRQFILSSKKLLLSDSGFYLCAWGPSYGYTFGSGTRLTVV.

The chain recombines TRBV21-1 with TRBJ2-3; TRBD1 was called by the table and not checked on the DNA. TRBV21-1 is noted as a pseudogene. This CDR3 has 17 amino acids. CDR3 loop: CASSKEGDRASTDTQYF. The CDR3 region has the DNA TGTGCCAGCAGCAAAGAAGGAGACAGGGCCAGCACAGATACGCAGTATTTT.

CDR3 bases: TGTGCCAGCATCCAACGGGCGGGAGCCTGGTACGAGCAGTACTTC. It yields the protein CASIQRAGAWYEQYF. The V and J genes are TRBV11-3 and TRBJ2-7; 7 bases align to TRBD2. V lost 7 bases, J lost 4 bases, and 13 bases stayed unmatched. Germline V gene data show CDR1 as SGHNT and CDR2 as YENEEA. The CDR3 runs 15 residues.

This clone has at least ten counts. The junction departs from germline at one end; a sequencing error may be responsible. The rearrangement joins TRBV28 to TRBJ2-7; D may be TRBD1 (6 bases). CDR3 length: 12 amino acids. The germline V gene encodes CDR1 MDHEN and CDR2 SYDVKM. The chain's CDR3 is CASSPPRGGNNF. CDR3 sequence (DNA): TGTGCCAGCAGTCCACCCCGAGGGGGTAACAACTTC.

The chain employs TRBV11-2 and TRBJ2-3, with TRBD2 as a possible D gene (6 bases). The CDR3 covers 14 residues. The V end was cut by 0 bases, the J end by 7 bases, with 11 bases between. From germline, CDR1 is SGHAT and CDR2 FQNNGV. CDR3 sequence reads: CASSLELATHTQYF. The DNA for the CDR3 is TGTGCCAGCAGCTTAGAGCTAGCGACCCATACGCAGTATTTT.

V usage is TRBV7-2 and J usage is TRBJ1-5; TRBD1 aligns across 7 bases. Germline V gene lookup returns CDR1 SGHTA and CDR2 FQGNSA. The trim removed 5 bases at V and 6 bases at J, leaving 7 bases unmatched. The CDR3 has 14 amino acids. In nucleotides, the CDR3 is TGTGCCAGCAGCCAAAGGGGGCAAGGTCAGCCCCAGCATTTT. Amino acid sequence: CASSQRGQGQPQHF.

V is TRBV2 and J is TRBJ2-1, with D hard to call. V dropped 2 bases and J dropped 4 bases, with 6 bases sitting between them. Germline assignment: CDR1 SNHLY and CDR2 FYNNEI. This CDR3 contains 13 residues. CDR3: CASSEREYNEQFF. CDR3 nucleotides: TGTGCCAGCAGTGAACGAGAGTACAATGAGCAGTTCTTC.

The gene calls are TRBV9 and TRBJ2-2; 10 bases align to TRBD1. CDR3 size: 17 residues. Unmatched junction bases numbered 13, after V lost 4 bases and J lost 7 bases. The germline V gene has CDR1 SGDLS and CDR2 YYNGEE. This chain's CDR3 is CASSLTPGTGDVGELFF. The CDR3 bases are TGTGCCAGCAGCTTAACTCCCGGGACAGGGGACGTCGGGGAGCTGTTTTTT.

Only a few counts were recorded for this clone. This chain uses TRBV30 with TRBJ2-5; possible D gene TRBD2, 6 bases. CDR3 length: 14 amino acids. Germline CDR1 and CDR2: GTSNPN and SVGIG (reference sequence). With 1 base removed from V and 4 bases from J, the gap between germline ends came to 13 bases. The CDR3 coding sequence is TGTGCCTGGAGTGCGGGACTCTTGAGAGAGACCCAGTACTTC. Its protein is CAWSAGLLRETQYF.